This entry lists 18 T cell receptor beta chains sequenced from one sample in a study of shared clonotypes between healthy human individuals. Produced via immunoSEQ multiplex PCR; TCRdb's table is partial and in-frame only. The data contain approximately 2,000,000 clones, about 93% of them singletons. CD45RO-negative, CCR7-positively selected cells formed the naive CD8 fraction, excluding terminally differentiated effector memory CD45RA+ cells. The sequencing input was naive CD8+ T cells from PBMCs. These TCRs come from a man in his late teens or twenties in good health. Some clones in this sample may be carry-over from other donors' samples.

The CDR3 here is CASSSAPFGLVSEAFF. Written as DNA, the CDR3 is TGTGCCAGCAGCTCCGCCCCTTTTGGGCTGGTAAGTGAAGCTTTCTTT. This chain uses TRBV5-4 with TRBJ1-1; D uncertain. This CDR3 comprises 16 residues. V was pared by 3 bases and J by 7 bases, with 22 bases between. The germline gives CDR1 SGHNT, CDR2 YYREEE (reference sequence).

DNA for the CDR3: TGTGCCAGCAGCGCTACAGGCTACTATGGCTACACCTTC. This translates into CASSATGYYGYTF. The rearrangement joins TRBV5-6 to TRBJ1-2; a possible D gene is TRBD1 (5 bases). CDR3 length equals 13 residues. Trimming removed 4 bases from V and 3 bases from J, with 10 bases in between. Germline V gene lookup returns CDR1 SGHDT and CDR2 YYEEEE.

V usage is TRBV2 and J usage is TRBJ2-3; TRBD2 matches at 10 bases. Trimming took 5 bases from V and 2 from J; bases not matched to a gene: 4. This CDR3 is 15 amino acids long. Germline V gene data show CDR1 as SNHLY and CDR2 as FYNNEI. Here the CDR3 DNA reads TGTGCCAGCAGTAGACTAGCGGGTTACACAGATACGCAGTATTTT. Its translation: CASSRLAGYTDTQYF.

The rearrangement links TRBV5-1 to TRBJ2-1; 10 bases agree with TRBD1. V dropped 5 bases and J dropped 2; count of bases not matched to a gene: 4. This CDR3 has 15 amino acids. Germline-derived CDR1 and CDR2 are SGHRS and YFSETQ. The CDR3 region has the DNA TGCGCCAGCAGGGGGGACAGGGGTCCCTACAATGAGCAGTTCTTC. Translating it yields CASRGDRGPYNEQFF.

Details on this clone: One junction end disagrees with the germline gene, perhaps due to a read error. The chain employs TRBV9 and TRBJ2-3; D remains unclear. This CDR3 has 11 amino acids. Germline V lookup: CDR1 SGDLS, CDR2 YYNGEE. CDR3 nucleotide sequence: TGTGCCAGCAGCGTTGGTGTTTCTGTCGCTTTT. Translating it yields CASSVGVSVAF. Variable domain in full (rest from reference TRBV9 and TRBJ2-3): DSGVTQTPKHLITATGQRVTLRCSPRSGDLSVYWYQQSLDQGLQFLIQYYNGEERAKGNILERFSAQQFPDLHSELNLSSLELGDSALYFCASSVGVSVAFGPGTRLTVL.

The rearrangement joins TRBV28 to TRBJ2-7; 7 bases map to TRBD1. V shed 6 bases, J shed 3 bases, and the junction held 5 bases outside the gene matches. Germline CDR1 reads MDHEN; CDR2 reads SYDVKM. The CDR3 has 13 amino acids. CDR3 amino acids: CASRSTGHYEQYF. Here the CDR3 DNA reads TGTGCCAGCAGATCGACAGGGCACTACGAGCAGTACTTC.

The chain employs TRBV28 and TRBJ1-5; TRBD1 might be the D (6 bases). Trimming stripped 3 bases from V and 0 bases from J, with 21 bases between. The CDR3 is made up of 19 amino acids. Per germline, CDR1 MDHEN and CDR2 SYDVKM. The CDR3: CASSLNWGPEENSNQPQHF. CDR3 bases: TGTGCCAGCAGTTTGAACTGGGGGCCGGAGGAAAATAGCAATCAGCCCCAGCATTTT.

The chain uses TRBV9 and TRBJ2-3, with TRBD2 matching 13 bases. The CDR3 has 19 residues. Germline V gives CDR1 SGDLS, CDR2 YYNGEE. J lost 1 base, V lost 9 bases, and 17 bases had no gene match. Here the CDR3 reads CAIRKAGTSGTSCTDTQYF. DNA of the CDR3: TGTGCCATAAGGAAAGCCGGGACTAGCGGGACCTCCTGCACAGATACGCAGTATTTT.

This sequence joins TRBV14 and TRBJ1-6; unclear D gene. Deletions cut 4 bases from V and 7 bases from J, with 8 bases between. The CDR3 contains 13 residues. From germline, CDR1 is SGHDN and CDR2 FVKESK. As DNA, the CDR3 is TGTGCCAGCAGCCCGAATCGAAATTCACCCCTCCACTTT. It translates to CASSPNRNSPLHF. Looking up the rest from reference TRBV14 and TRBJ1-6 gives the full variable domain: EAGVTQFPSHSVIEKGQTVTLRCDPISGHDNLYWYRRVMGKEIKFLLHFVKESKQDESGMPNNRFLAERTGGTYSTLKVQPAELEDSGVYFCASSPNRNSPLHFGNGTRLTVT.

The chain joins TRBV7-9 to TRBJ2-4; D tentatively reads TRBD1 or TRBD2 (5 bases each). This CDR3 is 15 amino acids long. Per the germline V gene, CDR1 is SEHNR and CDR2 is FQNEAQ (reference sequence). V gave up 6 bases and J gave up 0 bases, with 12 bases separating them. CDR3 nucleotides: TGTGCCAGCAGTGGGACGGGGCTAGCCAAAAACATTCAGTACTTC. Protein sequence: CASSGTGLAKNIQYF.

This chain joins TRBV5-1 and TRBJ2-7; possibly TRBD2 for D (6 bases). The CDR3 is 15 amino acids. The ends were cut back, 4 bases at V and 2 bases at J, with 16 bases in the middle. Germline V lookup: CDR1 SGHRS, CDR2 YFSETQ. This chain's CDR3 is CASSPAVSGPYEQYF. In DNA, the CDR3 is TGCGCCAGCAGCCCCGCGGTTAGCGGTCCCTACGAGCAGTACTTC. The full variable domain, completed using reference TRBV5-1 and TRBJ2-7, is KAGVTQTPRYLIKTRGQQVTLSCSPISGHRSVSWYQQTPGQGLQFLFEYFSETQRNKGNFPGRFSGRQFSNSRSEMNVSTLELGDSALYLCASSPAVSGPYEQYFGPGTRLTVT.

This clone was seen a single time. The rearrangement links TRBV19 to TRBJ2-7; D is possibly TRBD2 (5 bases). V lost 0 bases, J lost 2 bases, and 17 bases lay in between. This CDR3 has 17 residues. Germline V lookup: CDR1 LNHDA, CDR2 SQIVND (reference sequence). CDR3 DNA: TGTGCCAGTAGTATAGATCGTGAGGGCCCGACGACCTACGAGCAGTACTTC. Protein: CASSIDREGPTTYEQYF. The variable domain in full, with the rest retrieved from reference TRBV19 and TRBJ2-7, is DGGITQSPKYLFRKEGQNVTLSCEQNLNHDAMYWYRQDPGQGLRLIYYSQIVNDFQKGDIAEGYSVSREKKESFPLTVTSAQKNPTAFYLCASSIDREGPTTYEQYFGPGTRLTVT.

The rearrangement uses TRBV18 and TRBJ2-5; TRBD1 is a possible D gene (6 bases). Trimming took off 8 bases at V and 2 bases at J, with 15 bases between the two ends. Germline CDR1 is KGHSH and CDR2 is LQKENI. The CDR3 has 14 amino acids. The CDR3: CASRHRENQETQYF. CDR3 DNA: TGTGCCAGCAGGCACAGGGAAAATCAAGAGACCCAGTACTTC.

The chain couples TRBV7-6 to TRBJ1-1; the D gene is possibly TRBD1 (5 bases). This CDR3 has 13 residues. V gave up 7 bases and J gave up 1 base, with 10 bases separating them. Germline V lookup: CDR1 SGHVS, CDR2 FNYEAQ. The CDR3 spells CASNYGGNTEAFF. CDR3 bases: TGTGCCAGCAACTACGGGGGGAACACTGAAGCTTTCTTT.

The rearrangement joins TRBV10-2 to TRBJ2-1; D perhaps matches TRBD1 (6 bases). Germline V gene lookup returns CDR1 WSHSY and CDR2 SAAADI. Trimming took 6 bases from V and 2 from J, leaving 11 bases between them. This CDR3 has 14 residues. The CDR3 loop reads CASRDRTTYNEQFF. In DNA, the CDR3 is TGCGCCAGCAGGGACAGAACGACCTACAATGAGCAGTTCTTC.

The J gene is TRBJ1-1, the V gene TRBV9; 8 positions agree with TRBD1. The germline V gene has CDR1 SGDLS and CDR2 YYNGEE. The J segment lost 6 bases and the V segment lost 3 bases, leaving 10 bases of the junction unmatched. The CDR3 has 15 amino acids. In DNA form, the CDR3 reads TGTGCCAGCAGCGAAGGACAGGGAGGGATCTCTGAAGCTTTCTTT. This gives the protein CASSEGQGGISEAFF.

The chain joins TRBV19 to TRBJ1-1; 10 bases map to TRBD1. The CDR3 sequence is 15 residues long. The V gene end was trimmed by 3 bases and the J gene end by 4 bases; junction bases not matched to a gene: 5. Germline values: CDR1 LNHDA, CDR2 SQIVND (reference sequence). The CDR3 DNA reads as TGTGCCAGTAGTATTGGACAGGGGGGAAGCACTGAAGCTTTCTTT. Protein sequence: CASSIGQGGSTEAFF.

This clone was recorded a few times. The chain has TRBV9 and TRBJ1-1; D is undetermined. V dropped 0 bases and J dropped 4 bases, with 13 bases sitting between them. Germline V lookup: CDR1 SGDLS, CDR2 YYNGEE. CDR3 length: 15 residues. The CDR3 region has the DNA TGTGCCAGCAGCGTAGATGACACCCAAGCCACTGAAGCTTTCTTT. It yields the protein CASSVDDTQATEAFF.